This T cell receptor beta chain was recovered during a study of blood T cell repertoires in COVID-19. Assay used: immunoSEQ multiplex PCR; TCRdb lists only in-frame clones, some missing. In the table there are fewer than 300,000 clones, about 89% of which are singletons. The receptor was derived from a woman aged 25-40 years with COVID-19, enrolled during active disease. The sample comprised peripheral blood.

The CDR3 here is CASSPGLAGGTGELFF. The CDR3, as DNA: TGTGCCAGCAGCCCAGGACTAGCGGGAGGTACCGGGGAGCTGTTTTTT. The chain combines TRBV7-3 with TRBJ2-2; TRBD2 matches at 14 bases. V lost 5 bases, J lost 5 bases, and 4 bases stayed unmatched. Germline-derived CDR1 and CDR2 are SGHTA and FQGTGA. The CDR3 has 16 amino acids.